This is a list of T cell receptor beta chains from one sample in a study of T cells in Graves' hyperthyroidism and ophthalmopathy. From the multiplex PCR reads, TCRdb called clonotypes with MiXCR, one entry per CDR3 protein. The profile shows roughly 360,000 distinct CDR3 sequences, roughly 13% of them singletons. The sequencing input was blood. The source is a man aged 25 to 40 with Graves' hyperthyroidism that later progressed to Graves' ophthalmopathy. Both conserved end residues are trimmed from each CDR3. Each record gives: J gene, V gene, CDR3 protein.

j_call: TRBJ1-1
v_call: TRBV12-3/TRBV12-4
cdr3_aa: ASRMDPGTEAF

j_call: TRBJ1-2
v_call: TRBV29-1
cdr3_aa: SVVGRGRYGYT

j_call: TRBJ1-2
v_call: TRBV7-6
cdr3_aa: ASSSPGEYGYT

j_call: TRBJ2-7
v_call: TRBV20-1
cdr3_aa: SASPGPYLEQY

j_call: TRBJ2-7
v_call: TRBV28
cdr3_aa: ASTRGRFYEQY

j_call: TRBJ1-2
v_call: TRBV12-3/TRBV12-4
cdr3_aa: ASTLAAVYGYT

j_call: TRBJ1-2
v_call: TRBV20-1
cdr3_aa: SATRGLIHPNYGYT

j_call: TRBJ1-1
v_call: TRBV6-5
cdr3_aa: ASSYSGQGGTEAF

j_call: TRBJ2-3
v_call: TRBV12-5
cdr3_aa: ASGLDGWPDTQY

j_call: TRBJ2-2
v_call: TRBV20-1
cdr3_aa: STREAVGFTGELF

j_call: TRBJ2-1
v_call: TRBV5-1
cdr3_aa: ASSSTSGGGQQF

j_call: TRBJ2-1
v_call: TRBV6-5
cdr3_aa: ASSYNGDNYNEQF

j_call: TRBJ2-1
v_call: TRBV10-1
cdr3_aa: ASSGDGPRGQF

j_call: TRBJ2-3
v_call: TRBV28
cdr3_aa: ASSPLVYDTQY

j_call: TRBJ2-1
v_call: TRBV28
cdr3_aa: ASSLVKAGVLYNEQF

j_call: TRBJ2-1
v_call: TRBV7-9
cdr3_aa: ASPLPGVGSYNEQF

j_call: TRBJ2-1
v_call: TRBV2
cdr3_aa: ASSEVYAEQF

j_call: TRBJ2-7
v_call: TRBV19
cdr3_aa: ASSIEPAWTVYEQY